This T cell receptor (beta chain) was found in a study of cytomegalovirus exposure and HLA in healthy donors listed by TCRdb under 2017. Describing the broader study: An earlier analysis of some 600 of the donors reported approximately 300 Gb of sequence data and approximately 120 million unique TCR beta sequences obtained from about 180 million T cells. An early release that covered about 600 HLA-typed donors contained around 300 gigabases of sequencing data and around 80 million unique TCR sequences. Of the roughly 430 genotyped donors, about 80% fell in the genetic ancestry cluster associated with self-reported Caucasian donors. The study was designed to test whether signatures of past pathogen exposure could be identified by cataloging public T cell receptors. The study used immunosequencing to profile the T cell repertoires of 600 to 850 subjects and linked those repertoires to cytomegalovirus serostatus. In addition to the first cohort of 666 subjects, a separate validation cohort of 120 different subjects was used. To predict cytomegalovirus infection status, the study combined high-throughput TCR immunosequencing, statistical association of individual TCRs with disease status, and machine learning. A later analysis re-examined previously published TCR beta repertoires from 500 to 700 donors and added high-resolution HLA genotyping to investigate patterns of TCR occurrence. The later analysis used no new phenotypic data to find candidate immune exposures, relying instead on TCR beta sequences and their occurrence across donors. In an earlier analysis of 587 of the donors, high-throughput TCR beta sequencing was used to judge whether each TCR beta V gene segment behaved as functional or pseudogenic. Donor age, sex, ethnicity and CMV serostatus were compiled alongside the repertoire data. A later genetic analysis used genome-wide SNP genotypes for about three fifths of the 666 donors, treating that subset as a discovery cohort. Every discovery cohort repertoire had been produced on one sequencing platform. Class I and class II HLA loci were covered by the typing at four-digit resolution. The number of typed donors differed by locus: 629-630 for A, B, C, DRB1 and DQB1; 500 to 550 for DQA1; roughly 600 for DPA1; and about 470 for DPB1. Several DR-DQ haplotypes were treated as single units for association and clustering because of strong linkage in the cohort. Among 398 genotyped donors of the cohort, an average of roughly 230,000 unique TCR beta nucleotide sequences was sequenced per donor, of which about 19% were non-productive.

From V the trimming removes 4 bases and from J it removes 2 bases, while the gene matches leave 7 bases of the junction unaccounted for. The germline V gene provides CDR1 SNHLY and CDR2 FYNNEI. The CDR3 sequence holds 16 residues, the cysteine and phenylalanine included. Here the CDR3 DNA is all that survives: 48 bases in frame from base 1. Paper-wide results and their limitations: A further reported finding was that TCR beta sequences accurately predicted the HLA-A and HLA-B alleles for most subjects in the first cohort. When HLA alleles, especially DR and DQ, strongly co-occurred, attributing TCR associations to individual alleles was difficult. Specific HLA alleles were associated with 18,000 or so TCR beta sequences at a false discovery rate of 0.05 in a later analysis. In an earlier analysis of fewer than 700 of the donors, most TCR beta V segments appeared in productive rearrangements about 87% or about 30% of the time, broadly matching IMGT annotations. The study listed 170 or so TCR beta chains as associated with cytomegalovirus. Linkage disequilibrium might explain the correlated functional status among segregating V segments, but an unknown experimental factor could not be ruled out. A cluster of highly shared sequence variants was judged likely to represent a technical artifact of the sequencing pipeline. According to a later analysis, parvovirus B19, influenza, CMV and Epstein-Barr virus appeared linked to several top co-occurrence clusters. The earlier analysis of 587 of the donors excluded approximately 15 rarely observed V segments, including chromosome 9 orphons, because counts were too low. According to a later analysis, most CMV-associated TCR beta chains appeared to be HLA-restricted, and the HLA associations seemed to be driven largely by CMV exposure. Across donors, most TCR sequences were observed very rarely, whereas some public TCRs were present in many individuals. A few of the identified cytomegalovirus-associated TCR beta chains were confirmed in vitro to be specific for cytomegalovirus antigens. Because the 87-base-pair reads could not distinguish some IMGT-functional V segments, including TRBV6-2 and TRBV6-3, those segments were excluded. Presence/absence analyses assumed roughly uniform sequencing depth across donors, an assumption that may not hold. A later genetic analysis reported fewer N-insertions in productive TCRs among donors in an Asian-associated ancestry cluster than the roughly 690-donor mean. A later analysis found that HLA-associated TCR beta chains were more clonally expanded and had lower generation probabilities than equally common non-associated chains. The authors suggested that the approach could potentially be extended to other disease states and immunological phenotypes. A later genetic analysis associated a missense DCLRE1C variant with V-gene and J-gene trimming of TCR beta chains, and an independent cohort replicated the association. Cytomegalovirus status was reported to be diagnosed by the classifier with high specificity and sensitivity in both the original and validation cohorts. For the cohort, immune exposure information was limited to CMV serostatus. Because HLA typing was missing for some donors at each locus, association tests included only the typed subset. In this cohort, only TCR beta chains were sequenced, and detectable features were limited by the absence of alpha or paired-chain data. A later analysis found that TCR association rates varied across HLA loci, with DRB1 alleles showing the most associated TCRs and HLA-C alleles the fewest.

The cohort consisted of 670 or so healthy bone marrow donors. At the time of sampling, all cohort members were nominally healthy, though unrecorded immune exposures were likely present. Of the 700 or so cohort members, approximately 290 had a positive CMV serostatus and about 400 had a negative one, while no CMV serostatus was recorded for the donor. Every donor gave a peripheral blood sample, and the peripheral blood mononuclear cells from that sample were used for TCR beta sequencing. The Qiagen DNeasy Blood Extraction Kit was used to extract genomic DNA from the blood cell samples. A remark on this clone: The target of this receptor is not known. Base qualities are missing; no much larger clone stands one base away.

The method was the immunoSEQ multiplex PCR assay. For the multiplex PCR, a mixture combining 60 forward primers for TCR Vbeta segments and 13 reverse primers for TCR Jbeta segments was used. The CDR3 region of rearranged TCR beta genes was amplified from genomic DNA by a multiplex PCR assay. The amplified TCR beta libraries were sequenced on the Illumina HiSeq System as 87-base-pair reads. Per the original workflow: In a later analysis, 80 million or so unique TCR beta chains were counted across the roughly 700 repertoires, and roughly 10 million of these chains were shared by at least two donors. To remove PCR and sequencing errors, raw reads were error-corrected and collapsed into unique sequences using a nearest-neighbor algorithm that merged closely related sequences. Alignment of CDR3 sequences to IMGT reference sequences was used to assign V, D and J gene segments. Each retained sequence needed at least a six-nucleotide match to both a V gene segment and a J gene segment. A rearrangement was called productive if the CDR3 had no stop codons and remained in frame with V and J, and every other rearrangement was called non-productive. Following IMGT convention, CDR3 was defined as the stretch from the second conserved V-encoded cysteine to the conserved J-encoded phenylalanine. Sequences without an unambiguous match to a single V gene segment were excluded from the earlier analysis of over 500 of the donors. An earlier analysis of 450 to 650 of the donors called V segments functional above 56.7% productive rearrangements and segregating when the between-donor standard deviation exceeded 5%. A statistical classification framework was built to diagnose cytomegalovirus status from the catalog of TCR beta chain sequences. V and J gene assignment, in a later analysis, came from comparing TCR nucleotide sequences with IMGT/GENE-DB human TR gene sequences. The TCRdist pipeline was used in a later analysis to assign CDR3 sequences and most-parsimonious VDJ recombination scenarios. A later analysis defined each TCR beta chain by its CDR3 amino acid sequence plus V-gene family, and excluded reads lacking a unique V-gene family. As a way to deal with suspected cross-contamination and a sequencing artifact, a later analysis dropped over 550 nucleotide sequences that were highly shared and had low generation probability. In a later analysis, a clonal expansion index was calculated for each public chain from normalized within-repertoire ranks of inferred template counts. A later analysis computed generation probabilities with a VDJ recombination model fitted to out-of-frame rearrangements, and checked the results against IGoR. Hypergeometric tests were used in a later analysis to score TCR-TCR, TCR-HLA and TCR-CMV co-occurrence, with a repertoire-size bias correction applied to the TCR pairs. False discovery rates were estimated in a later analysis by permuting HLA or CMV assignments 20 times. A later analysis grouped co-occurring TCRs with DBSCAN, adding TCRdist sequence similarity when clustering within HLA-allele-positive subsets. Co-occurrence clustering excluded repertoires with fewer than 30,000 or more than 120,000 public chains, plus five with anomalous nucleotide sharing. Held by TCRdb, this immuneACCESS table contains in-frame sequences only and omits some clones. Under half of the omission traces to an unresolved V gene where checked; the cause of the rest is unknown. V and J calls and clone size follow that table, whereas D and trimming were derived from the DNA. A total of around 120,000 clones appear in this sample, about 80% of them only once. The ten largest clones add up to 0.85% to 1.3% of the sample.

Sequenced material: PBMCs. Here the chain combines TRBV2 and TRBJ1-3; 8 junctional bases match TRBD1. This receptor was obtained from a human donor in good health. The CDR3 in this case is CASSGETGVTGNTIYF. In nucleotide form, the sequence is TGTGCCAGCAGTGGGGAGACAGGGGTTACTGGAAACACCATATATTTT.